This is a list of T cell receptor beta chains from one sample in a study of blood T cell repertoires in COVID-19. TCRdb's table, derived via immunoSEQ multiplex PCR, lists solely in-frame clones and lacks some. The sample carries 300,000 to 450,000 clones, 70% to 90% recorded once. The sequencing sample was made of PBMCs or T cells enriched from blood (not recorded which). The receptors come from a man aged 30-40 years who had recovered from COVID-19. Each CDR3 is given without its conserved first and last residue. The order of the fields is J gene, V gene, CDR3 protein.

>TRBJ1-2|TRBV29-1
SALVQGYGGYT
>TRBJ2-2|TRBV7-2
ASSLSNTGELF
>TRBJ2-5|TRBV5-5
ASRPWAAQETQY
>TRBJ2-5|TRBV4-1
ASSQERRETQY
>TRBJ2-2|TRBV11-3
ASSLGISGGTGELF
>TRBJ1-4|TRBV4-1
ASSQDDRGFIEKLF
>TRBJ2-3|TRBV12-3/TRBV12-4
ASSAGATQY
>TRBJ2-5|TRBV7-3
ASSLTNPGQGGWETQY
>TRBJ2-1|TRBV27
ASSRGSNEQF
>TRBJ2-7|TRBV7-8
ASSRETGVYEQY
>TRBJ1-1|TRBV2
ASSEGGQGLEAF
>TRBJ2-2|TRBV15
ATRDNSNTGELF
>TRBJ2-3|TRBV2
ASSDGVVTDTQY
>TRBJ1-1|TRBV7-8
ASSPGTGLGTEAF
>TRBJ2-7|TRBV6-2/TRBV6-3
ASSYPTEFSYEQY
>TRBJ2-2|TRBV30
AWSGSGELF
>TRBJ2-1|TRBV7-8
ASSRDRHNEQF
>TRBJ2-7|TRBV6-5
ASSYSGQGLSYEQY
>TRBJ1-1|TRBV14
ASSLDRFKFRAF
>TRBJ2-7|TRBV6-5
ASSYSGQSSSYEQY
>TRBJ2-5|TRBV2
ASRRDSQETQY
>TRBJ1-1|TRBV19
ASRPSYGNTEAF
>TRBJ1-1|TRBV29-1
SSRRLNTEAF
>TRBJ1-2|TRBV4-1
ASSPRGEGLKAYGYT
>TRBJ1-3|TRBV11-2
ASSLDWSSGNTIY
>TRBJ1-4|TRBV5-5
ASSAKQGARDEKLF
>TRBJ2-1|TRBV4-1
ASSPPFPSSYNEQF
>TRBJ2-6|TRBV6-4
ASSDSGISGANVLT
>TRBJ1-4|TRBV18
ASSPRDGTGANEKLF
>TRBJ1-2|TRBV2
ASRGTAYGYT
>TRBJ1-5|TRBV18
ASSPDRALPQH
>TRBJ1-1|TRBV19
ASSIAGHPMNTEAF
>TRBJ1-2|TRBV4-3
ASSQDSSGGGYGYT
>TRBJ1-2|TRBV19
ASTMGRQNYGYT
>TRBJ1-1|TRBV7-9
ASSLYRGTEAF
>TRBJ2-7|TRBV30
AWSPSILQAKGLYEQY
>TRBJ1-1|TRBV14
ASSLRGGILEAF
>TRBJ1-5|TRBV9
ASSVVGAGPQH
>TRBJ2-1|TRBV13
ASSSSWIVTANSYNEQF
>TRBJ2-2|TRBV5-1
ASSSQDSNTGELF
>TRBJ1-2|TRBV2
ASSPTGGVGYT
>TRBJ1-2|TRBV7-2
ASSLAGARGYT
>TRBJ1-5|TRBV10-2
ASSGGGYSNQPQH
>TRBJ2-7|TRBV19
ASSTRDGDEQY
>TRBJ1-2|TRBV7-9
ASRPQGGDFSGYT
>TRBJ1-4|TRBV6-5
ASSSTGGNEKLF
>TRBJ2-1|TRBV5-1
ASSRGGTVSYNEQF
>TRBJ1-2|TRBV7-2
ASSLQGQAGYGYT
>TRBJ1-1|TRBV29-1
SVGKGVGAF